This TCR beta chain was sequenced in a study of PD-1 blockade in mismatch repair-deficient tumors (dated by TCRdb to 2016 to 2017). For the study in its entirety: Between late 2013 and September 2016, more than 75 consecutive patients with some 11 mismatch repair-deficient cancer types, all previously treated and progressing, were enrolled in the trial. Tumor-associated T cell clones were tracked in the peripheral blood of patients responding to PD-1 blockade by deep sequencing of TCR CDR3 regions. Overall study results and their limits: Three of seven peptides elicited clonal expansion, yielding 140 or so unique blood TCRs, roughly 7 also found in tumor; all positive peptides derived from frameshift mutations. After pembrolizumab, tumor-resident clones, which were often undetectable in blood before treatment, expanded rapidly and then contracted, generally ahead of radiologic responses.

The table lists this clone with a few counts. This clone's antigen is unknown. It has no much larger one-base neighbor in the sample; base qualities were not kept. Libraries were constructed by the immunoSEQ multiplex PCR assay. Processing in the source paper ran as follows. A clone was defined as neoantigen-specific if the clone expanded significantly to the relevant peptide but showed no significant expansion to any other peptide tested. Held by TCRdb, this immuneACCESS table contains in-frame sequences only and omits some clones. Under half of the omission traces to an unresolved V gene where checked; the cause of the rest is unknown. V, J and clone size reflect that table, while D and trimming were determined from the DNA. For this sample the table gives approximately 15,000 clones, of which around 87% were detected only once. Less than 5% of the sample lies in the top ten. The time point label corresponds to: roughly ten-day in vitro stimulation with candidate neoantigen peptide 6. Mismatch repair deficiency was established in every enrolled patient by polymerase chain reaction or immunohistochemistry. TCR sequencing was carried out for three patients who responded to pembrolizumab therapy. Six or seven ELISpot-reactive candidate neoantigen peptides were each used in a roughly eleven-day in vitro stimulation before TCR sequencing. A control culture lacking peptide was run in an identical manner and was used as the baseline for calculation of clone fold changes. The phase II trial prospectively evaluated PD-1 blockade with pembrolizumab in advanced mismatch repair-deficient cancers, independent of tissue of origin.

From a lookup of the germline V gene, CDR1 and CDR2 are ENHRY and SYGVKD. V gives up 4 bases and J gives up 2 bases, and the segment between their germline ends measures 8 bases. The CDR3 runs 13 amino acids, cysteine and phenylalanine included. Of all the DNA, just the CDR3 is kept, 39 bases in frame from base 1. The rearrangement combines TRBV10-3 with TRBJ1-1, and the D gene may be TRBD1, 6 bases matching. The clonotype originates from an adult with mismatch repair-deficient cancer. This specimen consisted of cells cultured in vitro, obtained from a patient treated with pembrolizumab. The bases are TGTGCCATCAGTGGGACAGCAAACACTGAAGCTTTCTTT. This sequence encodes CAISGTANTEAFF.